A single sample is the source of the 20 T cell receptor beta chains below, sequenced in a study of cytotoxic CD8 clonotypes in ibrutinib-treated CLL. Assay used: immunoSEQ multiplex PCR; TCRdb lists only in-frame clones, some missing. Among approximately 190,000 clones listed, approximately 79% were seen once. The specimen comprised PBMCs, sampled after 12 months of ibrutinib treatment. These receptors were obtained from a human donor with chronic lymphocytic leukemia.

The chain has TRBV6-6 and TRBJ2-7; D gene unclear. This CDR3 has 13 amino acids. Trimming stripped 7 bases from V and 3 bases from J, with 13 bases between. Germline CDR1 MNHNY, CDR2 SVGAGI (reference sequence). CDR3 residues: CASTTDWGYEQYF. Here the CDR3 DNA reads TGTGCCAGCACCACCGATTGGGGCTACGAGCAGTACTTC.

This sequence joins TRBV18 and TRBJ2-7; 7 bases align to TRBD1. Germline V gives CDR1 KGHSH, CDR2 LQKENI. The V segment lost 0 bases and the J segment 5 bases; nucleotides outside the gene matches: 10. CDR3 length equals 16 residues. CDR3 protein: CASSPPRTGLTHEQYF. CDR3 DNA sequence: TGTGCCAGCTCACCACCTAGGACAGGTCTAACACACGAGCAGTACTTC.

The CDR3 coding sequence is TGTGCCAGCGGGGCAAGTTTTGGCCAAGAGACCCAGTACTTC. This encodes CASGASFGQETQYF. This chain links TRBV6-1 with TRBJ2-5; D may be TRBD1 (5 bases). The length of the CDR3 is 14 residues. The germline V gene encodes CDR1 MNHNS and CDR2 SASEGT. Trimming left V 8 bases short and J 1 base short, with 14 bases between.

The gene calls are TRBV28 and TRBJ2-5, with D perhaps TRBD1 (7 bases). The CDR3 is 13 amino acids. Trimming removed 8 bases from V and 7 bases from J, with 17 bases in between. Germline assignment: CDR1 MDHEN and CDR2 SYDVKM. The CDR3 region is CASQTGLGGTQYF. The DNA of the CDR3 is TGTGCCAGCCAGACAGGGCTGGGGGGGACCCAGTACTTC.

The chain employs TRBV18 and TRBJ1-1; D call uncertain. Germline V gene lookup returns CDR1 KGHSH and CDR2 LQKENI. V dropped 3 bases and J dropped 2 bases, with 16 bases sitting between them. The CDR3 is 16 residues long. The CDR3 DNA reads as TGTGCCAGCTCACCCCGCACAGCTAGGGAAAACACTGAAGCTTTCTTT. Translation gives CASSPRTARENTEAFF.

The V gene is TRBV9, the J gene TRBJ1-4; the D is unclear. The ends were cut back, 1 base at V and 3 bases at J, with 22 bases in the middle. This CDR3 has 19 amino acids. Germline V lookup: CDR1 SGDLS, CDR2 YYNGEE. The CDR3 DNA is TGTGCCAGCAGCGTAAACCCCGGAGCCCACCCGCCACCTAATGAAAAACTGTTTTTT. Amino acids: CASSVNPGAHPPPNEKLFF. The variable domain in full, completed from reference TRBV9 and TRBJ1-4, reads DSGVTQTPKHLITATGQRVTLRCSPRSGDLSVYWYQQSLDQGLQFLIQYYNGEERAKGNILERFSAQQFPDLHSELNLSSLELGDSALYFCASSVNPGAHPPPNEKLFFGSGTQLSVL.

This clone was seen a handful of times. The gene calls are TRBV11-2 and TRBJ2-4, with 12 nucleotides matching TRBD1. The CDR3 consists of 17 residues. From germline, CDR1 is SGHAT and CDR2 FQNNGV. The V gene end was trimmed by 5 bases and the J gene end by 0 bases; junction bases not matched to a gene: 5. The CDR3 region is CASSPGTGGRAKNIQYF. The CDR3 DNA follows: TGTGCCAGCAGCCCCGGGACAGGGGGCAGAGCCAAAAACATTCAGTACTTC.

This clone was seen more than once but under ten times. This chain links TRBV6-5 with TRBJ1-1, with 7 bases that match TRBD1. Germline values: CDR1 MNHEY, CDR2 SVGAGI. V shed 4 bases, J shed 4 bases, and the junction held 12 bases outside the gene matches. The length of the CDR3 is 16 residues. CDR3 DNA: TGTGCCAGCAGTTCCAGGGGAGGGGGCGGAGGCACTGAAGCTTTCTTT. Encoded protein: CASSSRGGGGGTEAFF.

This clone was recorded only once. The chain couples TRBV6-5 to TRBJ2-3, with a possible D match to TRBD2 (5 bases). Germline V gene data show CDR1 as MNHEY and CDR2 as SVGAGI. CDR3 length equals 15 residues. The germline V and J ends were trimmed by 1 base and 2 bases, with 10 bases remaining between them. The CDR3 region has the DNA TGTGCCAGCAGTTACTTCCAGCGGCCCACAGATACGCAGTATTTT. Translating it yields CASSYFQRPTDTQYF.

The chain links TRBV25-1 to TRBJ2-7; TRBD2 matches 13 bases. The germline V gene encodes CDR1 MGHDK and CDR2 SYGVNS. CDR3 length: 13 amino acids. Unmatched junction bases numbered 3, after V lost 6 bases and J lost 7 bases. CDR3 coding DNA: TGTGCCAGCAGGAGGGGACTAGCGGGAGAGCAGTACTTC. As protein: CASRRGLAGEQYF.

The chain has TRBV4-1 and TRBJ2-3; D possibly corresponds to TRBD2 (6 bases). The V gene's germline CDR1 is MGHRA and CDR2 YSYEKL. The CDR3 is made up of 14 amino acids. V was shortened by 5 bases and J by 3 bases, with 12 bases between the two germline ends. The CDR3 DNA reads TGCGCCAGCAGCGTACGGGGGTTTACAGATACGCAGTATTTT. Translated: CASSVRGFTDTQYF.

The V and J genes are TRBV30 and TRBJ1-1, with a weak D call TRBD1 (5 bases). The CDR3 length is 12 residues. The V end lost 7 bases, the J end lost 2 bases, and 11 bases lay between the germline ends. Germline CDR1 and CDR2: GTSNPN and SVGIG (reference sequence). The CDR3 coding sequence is TGTGCCTCGGGTAGGGGTAACACTGAAGCTTTCTTT. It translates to CASGRGNTEAFF.

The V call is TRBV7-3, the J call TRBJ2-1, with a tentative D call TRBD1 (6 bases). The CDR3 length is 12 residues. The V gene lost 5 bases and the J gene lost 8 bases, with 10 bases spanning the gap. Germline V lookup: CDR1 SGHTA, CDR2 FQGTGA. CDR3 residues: CASSAQGYEQFF. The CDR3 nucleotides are TGTGCCAGCAGCGCACAGGGATATGAGCAGTTCTTC.

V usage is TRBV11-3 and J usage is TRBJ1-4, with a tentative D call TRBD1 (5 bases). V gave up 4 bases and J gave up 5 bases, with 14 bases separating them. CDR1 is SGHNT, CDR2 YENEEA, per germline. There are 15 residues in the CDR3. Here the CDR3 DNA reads TGTGCCAGCAGCTCACGGGACCGACTAAATGAAAAACTGTTTTTT. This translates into CASSSRDRLNEKLFF.

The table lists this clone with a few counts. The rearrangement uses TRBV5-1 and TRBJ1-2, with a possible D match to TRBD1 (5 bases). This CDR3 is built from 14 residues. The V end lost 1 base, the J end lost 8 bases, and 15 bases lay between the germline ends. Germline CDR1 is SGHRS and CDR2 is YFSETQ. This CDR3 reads CASSLMEGTYGYTF. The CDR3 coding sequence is TGCGCCAGCAGCTTGATGGAGGGGACTTACGGCTACACCTTC.

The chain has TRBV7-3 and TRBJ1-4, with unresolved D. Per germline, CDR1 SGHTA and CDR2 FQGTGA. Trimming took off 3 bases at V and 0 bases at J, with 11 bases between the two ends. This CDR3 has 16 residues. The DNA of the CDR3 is TGTGCCAGCAGCTTTTACCCCGTTGCAACTAATGAAAAACTGTTTTTT. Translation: CASSFYPVATNEKLFF.

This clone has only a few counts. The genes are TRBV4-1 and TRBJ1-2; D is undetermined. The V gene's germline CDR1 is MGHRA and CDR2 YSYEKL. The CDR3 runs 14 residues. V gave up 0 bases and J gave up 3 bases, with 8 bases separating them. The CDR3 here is CASSQDSPHYGYTF. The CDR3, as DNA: TGCGCCAGCAGCCAAGATTCCCCTCACTATGGCTACACCTTC.

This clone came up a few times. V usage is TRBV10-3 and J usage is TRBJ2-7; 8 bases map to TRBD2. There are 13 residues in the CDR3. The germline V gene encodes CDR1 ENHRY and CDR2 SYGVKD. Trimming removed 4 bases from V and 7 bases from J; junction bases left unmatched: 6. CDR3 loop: CAISGNGGREQYF. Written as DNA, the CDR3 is TGTGCCATCAGTGGGAATGGCGGGAGGGAGCAGTACTTC.

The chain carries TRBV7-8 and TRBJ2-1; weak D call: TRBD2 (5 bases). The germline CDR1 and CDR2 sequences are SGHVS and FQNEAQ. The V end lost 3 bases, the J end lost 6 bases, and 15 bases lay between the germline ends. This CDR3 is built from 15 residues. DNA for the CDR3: TGTGCCAGCAGCTTGTTCATTGGCGGGCTCAATGAGCAGTTCTTC. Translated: CASSLFIGGLNEQFF.

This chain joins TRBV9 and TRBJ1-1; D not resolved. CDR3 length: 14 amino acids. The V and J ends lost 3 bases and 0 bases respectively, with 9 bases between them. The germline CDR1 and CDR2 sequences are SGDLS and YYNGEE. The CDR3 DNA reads TGTGCCAGCAGCGCGTCAGCCATGAACACTGAAGCTTTCTTT. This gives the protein CASSASAMNTEAFF. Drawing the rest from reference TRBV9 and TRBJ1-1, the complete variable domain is DSGVTQTPKHLITATGQRVTLRCSPRSGDLSVYWYQQSLDQGLQFLIQYYNGEERAKGNILERFSAQQFPDLHSELNLSSLELGDSALYFCASSASAMNTEAFFGQGTRLTVV.